Sequencing of this T cell receptor (beta chain) was carried out in a study of blood T cell repertoires in COVID-19. Study as a whole: COVID-19 samples, acute and convalescent, were from the United States, Italy and Spain. Sources were T cells, B-cell-depleted T cells, or PBMCs; the material itself was cDNA or gDNA.

Original processing notes: Amplification of reference gene primers was used by the study to estimate nucleated cell counts. Profiled with immunoSEQ multiplex PCR; TCRdb holds only in-frame clones, not every one. V, J and clone size reflect that table, while D and trimming were determined from the DNA. The sample gives about 110,000 clones, under 85% of which show up once; under 5% is in the top ten. The CDR3 sequence is 15 residues long. Germline V gives CDR1 SGDLS, CDR2 YYNGEE. Trimming at V came to 4 bases and at J to 5 bases, leaving 10 bases not matched to a gene. The J gene is TRBJ1-2, the V gene TRBV9; 8 nucleotides agree with TRBD1. What was sequenced was peripheral blood. This clonotype originated in a woman aged 70-85 years with acute or convalescent COVID-19. CDR3 nucleotide sequence: TGTGCCAGCAGCAGAAGACAGGGGATGGGGTATGGCTACACCTTC. Its translation: CASSRRQGMGYGYTF. Full variable domain (rest looked up from reference TRBV9 and TRBJ1-2): DSGVTQTPKHLITATGQRVTLRCSPRSGDLSVYWYQQSLDQGLQFLIQYYNGEERAKGNILERFSAQQFPDLHSELNLSSLELGDSALYFCASSRRQGMGYGYTFGSGTRLTVV.